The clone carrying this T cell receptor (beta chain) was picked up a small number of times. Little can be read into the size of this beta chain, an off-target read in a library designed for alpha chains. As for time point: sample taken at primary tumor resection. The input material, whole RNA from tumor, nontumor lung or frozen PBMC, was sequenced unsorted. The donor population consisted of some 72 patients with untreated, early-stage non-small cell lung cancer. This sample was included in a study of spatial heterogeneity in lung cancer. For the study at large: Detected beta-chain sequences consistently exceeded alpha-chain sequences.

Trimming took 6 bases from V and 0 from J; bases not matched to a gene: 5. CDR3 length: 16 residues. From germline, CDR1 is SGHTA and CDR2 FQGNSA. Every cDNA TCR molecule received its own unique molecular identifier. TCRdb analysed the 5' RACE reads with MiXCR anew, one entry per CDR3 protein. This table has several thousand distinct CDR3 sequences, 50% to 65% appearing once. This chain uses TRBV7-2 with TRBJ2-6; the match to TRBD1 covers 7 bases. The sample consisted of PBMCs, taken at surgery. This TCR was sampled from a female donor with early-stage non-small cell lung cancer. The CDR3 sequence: CASRGGPNSGANVLTF. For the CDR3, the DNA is TGTGCCAGCAGAGGGGGCCCGAACTCTGGGGCCAACGTCCTGACTTTC.